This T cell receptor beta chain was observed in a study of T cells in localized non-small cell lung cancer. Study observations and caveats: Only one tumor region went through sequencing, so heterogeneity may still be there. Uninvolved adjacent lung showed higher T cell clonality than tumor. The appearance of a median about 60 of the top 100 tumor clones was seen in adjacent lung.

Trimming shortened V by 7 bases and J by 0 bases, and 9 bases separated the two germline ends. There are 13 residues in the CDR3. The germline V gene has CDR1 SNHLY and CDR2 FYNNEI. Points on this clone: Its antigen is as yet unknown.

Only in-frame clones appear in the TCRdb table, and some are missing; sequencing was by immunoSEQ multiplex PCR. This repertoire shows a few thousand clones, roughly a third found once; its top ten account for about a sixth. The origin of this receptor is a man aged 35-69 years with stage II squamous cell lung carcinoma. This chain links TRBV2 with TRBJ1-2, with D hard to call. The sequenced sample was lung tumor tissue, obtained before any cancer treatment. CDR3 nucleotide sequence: TGTGCCAGCACCATAGGATCTAACTATGGCTACACCTTC. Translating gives CASTIGSNYGYTF. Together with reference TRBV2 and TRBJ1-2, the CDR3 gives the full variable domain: EPEVTQTPSHQVTQMGQEVILRCVPISNHLYFYWYRQILGQKVEFLVSFYNNEISEKSEIFDDQFSVERPDGSNFTLKIRSTKLEDSAMYFCASTIGSNYGYTFGSGTRLTVV.